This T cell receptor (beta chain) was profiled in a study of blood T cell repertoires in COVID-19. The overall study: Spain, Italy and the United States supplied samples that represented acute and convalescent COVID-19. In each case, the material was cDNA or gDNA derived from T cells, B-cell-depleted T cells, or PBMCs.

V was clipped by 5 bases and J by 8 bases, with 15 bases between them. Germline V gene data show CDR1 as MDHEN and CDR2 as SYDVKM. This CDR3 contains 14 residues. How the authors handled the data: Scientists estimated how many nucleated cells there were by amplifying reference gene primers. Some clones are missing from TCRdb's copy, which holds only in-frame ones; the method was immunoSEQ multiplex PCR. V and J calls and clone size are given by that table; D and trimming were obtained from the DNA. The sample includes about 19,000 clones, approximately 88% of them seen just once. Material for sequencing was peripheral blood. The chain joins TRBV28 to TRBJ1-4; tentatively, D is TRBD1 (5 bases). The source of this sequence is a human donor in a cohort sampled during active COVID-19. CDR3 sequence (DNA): TGTGCCAGCAGTCCGCCAGGAGGGGACGAAAAACTGTTTTTT. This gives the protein CASSPPGGDEKLFF. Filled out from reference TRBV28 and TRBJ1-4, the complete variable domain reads DVKVTQSSRYLVKRTGEKVFLECVQDMDHENMFWYRQDPGLGLRLIYFSYDVKMKEKGDIPEGYSVSREKKERFSLILESASTNQTSMYLCASSPPGGDEKLFFGSGTQLSVL.